Listed below are T cell receptor beta chains from one sample, sequenced in a study of shared clonotypes between healthy human individuals. Profiled with immunoSEQ multiplex PCR; TCRdb holds only in-frame clones, not every one. This table holds 2,500,000 or so clones, approximately 90% found once. Sequenced material: naive CD4+ T cells sorted from blood. The source is a man younger than 35 in good health. The CDR3 runs from the conserved cysteine through the conserved F or W. A D gene is named only where the DNA matches it firmly. A row's size may be missing; if present it is once, few, many or a size class.

length,size,J,D,V,CDR3,DNA
13,.,TRBJ2-5,TRBD2,TRBV10-2,CASKRGREETQYF,TGCGCCAGCAAACGCGGGAGAGAGGAGACCCAGTACTTC
17,.,TRBJ2-1,TRBD2,TRBV28,CASSLNKLAGRHNEQFF,TGTGCCAGCAGTTTGAACAAGCTAGCGGGGCGCCACAATGAGCAGTTCTTC
13,.,TRBJ1-2,.,TRBV5-4,CASSPDGNYGYTF,TGTGCCAGCAGCCCCGACGGAAACTATGGCTACACCTTC
15,once,TRBJ1-1,.,TRBV7-2,CASSATVGSGTEAFF,TGTGCCAGCAGCGCCACGGTGGGGTCGGGCACTGAAGCTTTCTTT
13,.,TRBJ2-2,.,TRBV15,CATSRDPGGELFF,TGTGCCACCAGCAGAGATCCCGGCGGGGAGCTGTTTTTT
15,.,TRBJ1-2,TRBD1,TRBV19,CASSPRQGFYEGYTF,TGTGCCAGTAGTCCCCGACAGGGTTTCTATGAAGGCTACACCTTC
13,.,TRBJ2-5,.,TRBV28,CASSSGQQETQYF,TGTGCCAGCAGTTCGGGACAACAAGAGACCCAGTACTTC
14,once,TRBJ2-7,.,TRBV19,CASKIGASSYEQYF,TGTGCCAGTAAAATCGGGGCTAGCTCCTACGAGCAGTACTTC
17,once,TRBJ2-3,TRBD2,TRBV7-9,CASSPRFSSGRTDTQYF,TGTGCCAGCAGCCCAAGATTTTCTAGCGGCCGCACAGATACGCAGTATTTT
16,few,TRBJ1-1,.,TRBV11-3,CASSLDGRGGQDEAFF,TGTGCCAGCAGCTTAGATGGTAGAGGGGGGCAAGATGAAGCTTTCTTT
11,once,TRBJ2-5,TRBD1,TRBV30,CAWGQGKTQYF,TGTGCCTGGGGACAGGGGAAGACCCAGTACTTC
15,.,TRBJ1-2,TRBD1,TRBV6-5,CASSYSGTGGFGYTF,TGTGCCAGCAGTTACTCCGGGACAGGGGGGTTTGGCTACACCTTC
13,.,TRBJ1-5,TRBD1,TRBV28,CASRATGSQPQHF,TGTGCCAGCAGGGCGACAGGGAGTCAGCCCCAGCATTTT
15,.,TRBJ1-1,.,TRBV19,CASSIIVQTSTEAFF,TGTGCCAGTAGTATTATAGTTCAAACAAGCACTGAAGCTTTCTTT
14,.,TRBJ1-6,TRBD1,TRBV5-6,CASSLDRGSSPLHF,TGTGCCAGCAGCTTAGACAGGGGATCTTCACCCCTCCACTTT
15,.,TRBJ1-2,TRBD1,TRBV6-1,CASRNSGTGEYGYTF,TGTGCCAGCAGGAATTCCGGGACAGGGGAATATGGCTACACCTTC
13,.,TRBJ2-5,TRBD2,TRBV7-9,CASSHGTSETQYF,TGTGCCAGCAGCCATGGGACTAGCGAGACCCAGTACTTC
13,.,TRBJ2-7,TRBD1,TRBV19,CASRQGVSYEQYF,TGTGCCAGCAGACAGGGGGTTTCGTACGAGCAGTACTTC
13,.,TRBJ2-1,.,TRBV6-6,CASSQGVYNEQFF,TGTGCCAGCAGCCAAGGGGTATACAATGAGCAGTTCTTC
13,.,TRBJ2-5,.,TRBV13,CASSFIGQETQYF,TGTGCCAGCAGCTTCATAGGGCAAGAGACCCAGTACTTC
13,.,TRBJ1-5,.,TRBV30,CAWSKTGNQPQHF,TGTGCCTGGAGTAAGACAGGCAATCAGCCCCAGCATTTT
15,.,TRBJ2-2,.,TRBV5-1,CASSFRLANPGELFF,TGCGCCAGCAGCTTTCGGCTAGCGAACCCCGGGGAGCTGTTTTTT
15,.,TRBJ2-3,.,TRBV5-1,CASSEQGGRTDTQYF,TGCGCCAGTTCGGAACAAGGCGGACGAACAGATACGCAGTATTTT
14,.,TRBJ2-2,.,TRBV7-9,CASSLEQHTGELFF,TGTGCCAGCAGCTTAGAACAGCACACCGGGGAGCTGTTTTTT